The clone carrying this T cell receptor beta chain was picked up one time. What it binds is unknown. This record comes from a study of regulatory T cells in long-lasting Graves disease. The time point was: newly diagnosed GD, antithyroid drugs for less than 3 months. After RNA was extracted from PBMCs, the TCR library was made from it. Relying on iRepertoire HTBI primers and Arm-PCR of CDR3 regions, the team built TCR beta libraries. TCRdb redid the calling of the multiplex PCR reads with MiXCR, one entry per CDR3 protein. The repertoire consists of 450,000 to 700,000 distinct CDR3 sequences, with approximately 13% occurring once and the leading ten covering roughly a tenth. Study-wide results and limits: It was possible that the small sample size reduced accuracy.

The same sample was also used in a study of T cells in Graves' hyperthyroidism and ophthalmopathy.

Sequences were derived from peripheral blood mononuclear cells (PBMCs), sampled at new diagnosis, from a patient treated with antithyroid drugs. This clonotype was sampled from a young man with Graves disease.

This chain's CDR3 is CASSLEQGGQTQHF. For the CDR3, the DNA is TGTGCCAGCAGCTTAGAACAGGGAGGGCAGACCCAGCATTTT. The rearrangement joins TRBV7-2 to TRBJ1-5; D perhaps matches TRBD1 (6 bases). V was shortened by 1 base and J by 11 bases, with 15 bases between the two germline ends. Germline V gene sequence: CDR1 SGHTA, CDR2 FQGNSA. The CDR3 loop spans 14 amino acids.